This T cell receptor (beta chain) was profiled in a study of CD8+ T cells in alopecia areata. The study, taken as a whole, reports: There were many expanded lesional clones persisting in scalp and blood during tofacitinib.

As regards this clone: Its antigen is unknown.

The treatment is: oral pan-JAK inhibitor, 5-10 mg twice daily. Trimming left V 3 bases short and J 10 bases short, with 12 bases between. This CDR3 spans 11 amino acids. Germline values: CDR1 GTSNPN, CDR2 SVGIG (reference sequence). cDNA reverse transcribed from extracted RNA served as the sequencing template. Sequencing used immunoSEQ multiplex PCR; TCRdb keeps in-frame clones, though not all of them. Of about 160,000 clones in the sample, 60% to 75% were seen once. The input for sequencing was CD4+ T cells sorted from blood, taken at week 24, from a patient treated with tofacitinib. This TCR was sampled from a human donor with alopecia areata. The V call is TRBV30, the J call TRBJ1-2, with D possibly being TRBD1 (6 bases). As DNA, the CDR3 is TGTGCCTGGAGACCGGGACAATCCTACACCTTC. It is translated as CAWRPGQSYTF.